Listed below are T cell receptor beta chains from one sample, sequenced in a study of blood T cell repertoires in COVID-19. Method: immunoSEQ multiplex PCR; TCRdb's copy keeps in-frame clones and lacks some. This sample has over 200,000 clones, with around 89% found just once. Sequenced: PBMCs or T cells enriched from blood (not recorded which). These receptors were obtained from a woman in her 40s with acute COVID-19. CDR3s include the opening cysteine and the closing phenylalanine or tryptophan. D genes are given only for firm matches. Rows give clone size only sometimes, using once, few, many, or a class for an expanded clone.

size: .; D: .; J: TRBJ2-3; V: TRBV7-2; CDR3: CASSLVGQGSTDTQYF; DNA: TGTGCCAGCAGCTTAGTCGGGCAGGGCAGCACAGATACGCAGTATTTT
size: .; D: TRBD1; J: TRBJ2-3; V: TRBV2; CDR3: CASRAGDRVADTQYF; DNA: TGTGCCAGCAGAGCCGGGGACAGGGTAGCAGATACGCAGTATTTT
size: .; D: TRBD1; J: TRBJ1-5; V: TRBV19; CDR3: CASSVQGAEGQPQHF; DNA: TGTGCCAGTAGTGTACAGGGGGCCGAGGGACAGCCCCAGCATTTT
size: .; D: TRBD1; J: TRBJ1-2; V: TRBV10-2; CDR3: CASSRGQNYGYTF; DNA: TGCGCCAGCAGTAGGGGACAGAACTATGGCTACACCTTC
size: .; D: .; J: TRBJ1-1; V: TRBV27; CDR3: CASSLNPRGWTEAFF; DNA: TGTGCCAGCAGTTTAAACCCCAGGGGTTGGACTGAAGCTTTCTTT
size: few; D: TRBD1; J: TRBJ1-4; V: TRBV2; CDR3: CASSGDRGKKLFF; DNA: TGTGCCAGCAGTGGGGACAGGGGAAAAAAACTGTTTTTT
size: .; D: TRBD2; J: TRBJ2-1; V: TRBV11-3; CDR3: CASSPTSGYNEQFF; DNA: TGTGCCAGCAGCCCGACTAGCGGTTACAATGAGCAGTTCTTC
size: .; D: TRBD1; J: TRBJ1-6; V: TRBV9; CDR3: CASSVGQYNSPLHF; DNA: TGTGCCAGCAGCGTGGGACAGTATAATTCACCCCTCCACTTT
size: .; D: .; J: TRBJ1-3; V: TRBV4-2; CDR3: CASSQEGAPGNTIYF; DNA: TGTGCCAGCAGCCAGGAAGGAGCACCTGGAAACACCATATATTTT
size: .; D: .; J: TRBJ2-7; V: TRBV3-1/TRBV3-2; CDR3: CASSQEAGQRTYEQYF; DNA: TGTGCCAGCAGCCAAGAGGCGGGACAGAGAACCTACGAGCAGTACTTC
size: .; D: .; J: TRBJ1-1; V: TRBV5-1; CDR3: CASHLFQDTEAFF; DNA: TGCGCCTCACACCTCTTTCAAGACACTGAAGCTTTCTTT
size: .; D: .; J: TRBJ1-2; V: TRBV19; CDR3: CASSLTQGTNYGYTF; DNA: TGTGCCAGTAGTTTGACCCAGGGGACTAACTATGGCTACACCTTC
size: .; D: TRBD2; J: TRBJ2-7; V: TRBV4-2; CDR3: CASSLAGQESGSSYEQYF; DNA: TGTGCCAGCAGCCTTGCAGGCCAGGAAAGCGGGAGCTCCTACGAGCAGTACTTC
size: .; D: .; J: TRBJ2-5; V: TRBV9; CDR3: CASSVDPREKTQYF; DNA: TGTGCCAGCAGCGTAGACCCGAGGGAGAAGACCCAGTACTTC
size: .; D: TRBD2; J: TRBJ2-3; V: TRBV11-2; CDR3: CASSFLAGGADTQYF; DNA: TGTGCCAGCAGCTTCCTAGCGGGGGGCGCAGATACGCAGTATTTT
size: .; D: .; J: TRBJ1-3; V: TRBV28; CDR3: CASITGSGNTIYF; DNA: TGTGCCAGCATCACAGGGTCCGGAAACACCATATATTTT